These T cell receptor beta chains were read from a single sample in a study of identifying expanded T cells in peripheral blood. Generated by immunoSEQ multiplex PCR, the TCRdb table keeps only in-frame clones and is missing some. The sample includes 80,000 to 90,000 clones, 89% seen only once; the top ten take 2.5% to 3%. Material for sequencing was blood. Receptors originate from a person aged 18 to 75 in good health. Each CDR3 is given with its conserved first and last residue. The D gene is left open where the match is weak. Size is stated for part of the rows, as once, few or many counts, or as a class when the clone is expanded.

j_call: TRBJ2-2
clone_size: -
v_call: TRBV15
d_call: -
cdr3_aa: CATSRATTGELFF

j_call: TRBJ2-3
clone_size: -
v_call: TRBV12-1
d_call: -
cdr3_aa: CASSFLANARTGTIDRTDTQYF

j_call: TRBJ1-4
clone_size: once
v_call: TRBV18
d_call: -
cdr3_aa: CASSSGTTNEKLFF

j_call: TRBJ2-1
clone_size: -
v_call: TRBV15
d_call: TRBD2
cdr3_aa: CATSRGLGGNEQFF

j_call: TRBJ2-7
clone_size: -
v_call: TRBV11-2
d_call: TRBD1
cdr3_aa: CASSLQSGQPYEQYF

j_call: TRBJ1-5
clone_size: -
v_call: TRBV19
d_call: TRBD1
cdr3_aa: CASSTGGAGQPQHF

j_call: TRBJ1-1
clone_size: -
v_call: TRBV4-1
d_call: -
cdr3_aa: CASSRAGAEAFF

j_call: TRBJ1-2
clone_size: -
v_call: TRBV2
d_call: -
cdr3_aa: CASSENLGGSNYGYTF

j_call: TRBJ2-7
clone_size: few
v_call: TRBV27
d_call: -
cdr3_aa: CARGCYEQYF

j_call: TRBJ2-3
clone_size: -
v_call: TRBV7-2
d_call: -
cdr3_aa: CASSLSQGSTDTQYF

j_call: TRBJ2-2
clone_size: -
v_call: TRBV7-2
d_call: TRBD2
cdr3_aa: CASRRYREGPAGELFF

j_call: TRBJ1-2
clone_size: -
v_call: TRBV28
d_call: -
cdr3_aa: CASSFNPNYGYTF

j_call: TRBJ2-2
clone_size: -
v_call: TRBV10-3
d_call: -
cdr3_aa: CAISVFSPPMGGELFF

j_call: TRBJ2-3
clone_size: once
v_call: TRBV6-5
d_call: -
cdr3_aa: CASSRSKDTQYF